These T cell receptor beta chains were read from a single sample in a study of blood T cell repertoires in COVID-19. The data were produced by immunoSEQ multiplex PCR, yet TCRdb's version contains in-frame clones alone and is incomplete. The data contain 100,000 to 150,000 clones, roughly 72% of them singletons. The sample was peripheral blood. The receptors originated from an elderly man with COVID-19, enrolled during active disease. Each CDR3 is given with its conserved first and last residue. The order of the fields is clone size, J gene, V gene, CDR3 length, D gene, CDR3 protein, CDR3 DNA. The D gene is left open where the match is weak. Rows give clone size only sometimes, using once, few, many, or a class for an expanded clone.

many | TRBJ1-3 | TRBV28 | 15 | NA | CASSRGRNIGNTIYF | TGTGCCAGCAGCCGAGGTCGGAATATAGGAAACACCATATATTTT
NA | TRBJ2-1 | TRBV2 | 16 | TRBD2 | CASSERASGGGNEQFF | TGTGCCAGCAGTGAACGAGCTAGCGGGGGGGGCAATGAGCAGTTCTTC
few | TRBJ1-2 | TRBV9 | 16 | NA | CASSGGGQRSHYGYTF | TGTGCCAGCAGCGGAGGCGGGCAGAGAAGCCACTATGGCTACACCTTC
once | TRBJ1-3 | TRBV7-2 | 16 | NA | CASSLLGGNSGNTIYF | TGTGCCAGCAGCTTACTCGGGGGAAACTCTGGAAACACCATATATTTT
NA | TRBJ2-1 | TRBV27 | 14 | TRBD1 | CASREQGAGNEQFF | TGTGCCAGCAGGGAACAGGGGGCAGGGAATGAGCAGTTCTTC
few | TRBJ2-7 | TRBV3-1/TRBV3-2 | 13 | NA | CASRKTEGYEQYF | TGTGCCAGCAGGAAGACAGAAGGCTACGAGCAGTACTTC
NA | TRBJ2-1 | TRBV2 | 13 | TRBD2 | CASRLAGNNEQFF | TGTGCCAGCAGGCTAGCGGGGAACAATGAGCAGTTCTTC
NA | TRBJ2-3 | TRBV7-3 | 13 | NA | CASSLTATTIRYF | TGTGCCAGCAGCTTAACAGCGACTACTATTCGGTATTTT
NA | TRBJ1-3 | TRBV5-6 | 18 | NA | CASSFRQENLKAGNTIYF | TGTGCCAGCAGCTTTAGACAGGAAAATCTTAAGGCTGGAAACACCATATATTTT
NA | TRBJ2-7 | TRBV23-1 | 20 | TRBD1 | CASSQPTRGQGIPSIYEQYF | TGCGCCAGCAGTCAACCGACCAGGGGACAGGGGATTCCATCGATCTACGAGCAGTACTTC
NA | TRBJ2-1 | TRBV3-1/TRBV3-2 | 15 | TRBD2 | CASSQVASGLNEQFF | TGTGCCAGCAGCCAAGTCGCTAGCGGCCTCAATGAGCAGTTCTTC
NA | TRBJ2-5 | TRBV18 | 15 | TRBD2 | CASSPVQRGGGPQYF | TGTGCCAGCTCACCCGTACAGCGGGGAGGCGGGCCCCAGTACTTC
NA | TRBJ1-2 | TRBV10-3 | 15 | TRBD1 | CAISESDRGNYGYTF | TGTGCCATCAGTGAGTCTGACAGGGGGAACTATGGCTACACCTTC
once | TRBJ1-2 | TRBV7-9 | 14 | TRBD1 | CASSLGTGNYGYTF | TGTGCCAGCAGCTTAGGGACAGGGAACTATGGCTACACCTTC
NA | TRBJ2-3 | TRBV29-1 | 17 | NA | CSAITYRDSLGTDTQYF | TGCAGCGCTATCACTTACCGGGACTCTCTGGGCACAGATACGCAGTATTTT
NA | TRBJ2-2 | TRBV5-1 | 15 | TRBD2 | CASSLSSGNTGELFF | TGCGCCAGCAGCTTATCTAGCGGGAACACCGGGGAGCTGTTTTTT
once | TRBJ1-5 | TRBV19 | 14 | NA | CASSMFLTEQPQHF | TGTGCCAGTAGTATGTTTCTGACAGAGCAGCCCCAGCATTTT
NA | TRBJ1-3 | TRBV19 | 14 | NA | CASSIGEAGNTIYF | TGTGCCAGTAGTATTGGGGAGGCTGGAAACACCATATATTTT
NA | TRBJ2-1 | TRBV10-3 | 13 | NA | CAISDSSYNEQFF | TGTGCCATCAGCGACAGCTCCTACAATGAGCAGTTCTTC
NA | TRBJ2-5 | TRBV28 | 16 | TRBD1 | CASSLWGQGVDETQYF | TGTGCCAGCAGTTTATGGGGACAGGGGGTGGACGAGACCCAGTACTTC
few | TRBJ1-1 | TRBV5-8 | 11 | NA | CASSLAWAAFF | TGTGCCAGCAGCTTGGCCTGGGCGGCTTTCTTT
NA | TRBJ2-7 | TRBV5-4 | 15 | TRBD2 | CASSPPSGSSYEQYF | TGTGCCAGCAGCCCCCCTAGCGGGAGCTCCTACGAGCAGTACTTC
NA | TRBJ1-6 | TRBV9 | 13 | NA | CASSVVSGSPLHF | TGTGCCAGCAGCGTAGTGAGCGGTTCACCCCTCCACTTT
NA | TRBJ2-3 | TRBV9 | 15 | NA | CASSIFYRGTDTQYF | TGTGCCAGCAGCATCTTTTACAGGGGCACAGATACGCAGTATTTT
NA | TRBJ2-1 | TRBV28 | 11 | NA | CASRNRVKQFF | TGTGCCAGCAGGAACAGGGTGAAGCAGTTCTTC
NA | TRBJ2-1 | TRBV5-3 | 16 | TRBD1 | CARSRTLGTGEGEQFF | TGTGCCAGAAGCCGAACCTTGGGGACAGGGGAAGGAGAGCAGTTCTTC
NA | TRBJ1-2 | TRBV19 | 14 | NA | CASSRYGGYYGYTF | TGTGCCAGTAGCCGCTACGGGGGGTACTATGGCTACACCTTC
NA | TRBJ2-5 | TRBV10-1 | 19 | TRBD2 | CASIIVSGLAERSGETQYF | TGCGCCAGCATAATCGTTTCGGGACTAGCGGAGCGGTCGGGGGAGACCCAGTACTTC
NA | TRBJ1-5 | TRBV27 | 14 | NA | CASGIQGNHQPQHF | TGTGCCAGCGGGATTCAGGGGAACCATCAGCCCCAGCATTTT
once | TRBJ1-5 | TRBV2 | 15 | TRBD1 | CASSYQQGGNQPQHF | TGTGCCAGCAGTTACCAACAGGGGGGCAATCAGCCCCAGCATTTT
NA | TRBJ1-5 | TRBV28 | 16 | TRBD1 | CASRQRQGTQNQPQHF | TGTGCCAGCAGACAGAGACAGGGGACGCAGAATCAGCCCCAGCATTTT
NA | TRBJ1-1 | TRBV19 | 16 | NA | CASSMSPLGGGTEAFF | TGTGCCAGTAGTATGTCACCGCTGGGGGGTGGCACTGAAGCTTTCTTT
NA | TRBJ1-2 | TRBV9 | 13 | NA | CASTPGRATGYTF | TGTGCCAGCACCCCGGGGAGGGCGACTGGCTACACCTTC
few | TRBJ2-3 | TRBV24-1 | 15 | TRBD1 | CATSDTRQGADTQYF | TGTGCCACCAGTGACACTCGACAGGGAGCAGATACGCAGTATTTT
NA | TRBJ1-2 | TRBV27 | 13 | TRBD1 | CASSQGVNYGYTF | TGTGCCAGCAGCCAGGGGGTGAACTATGGCTACACCTTC
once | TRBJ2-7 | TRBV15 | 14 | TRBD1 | CATSTRQGAYEQYF | TGTGCCACCAGCACCAGACAGGGTGCCTACGAGCAGTACTTC
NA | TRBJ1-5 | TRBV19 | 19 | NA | CASSITSAIVLDSNQPQHF | TGTGCCAGTAGTATAACCTCTGCGATCGTTCTAGACAGCAATCAGCCCCAGCATTTT
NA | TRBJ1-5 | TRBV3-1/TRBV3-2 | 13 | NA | CASSHLRNQPQHF | TGTGCCAGCAGCCACCTGAGGAATCAGCCCCAGCATTTT
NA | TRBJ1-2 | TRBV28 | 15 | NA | CASTVDAGGLNGYTF | TGTGCCAGCACTGTCGACGCGGGAGGGCTGAATGGCTACACCTTC
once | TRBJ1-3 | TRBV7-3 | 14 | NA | CASSQDGGERTIYF | TGTGCCAGCAGCCAGGACGGGGGAGAACGAACCATATATTTT
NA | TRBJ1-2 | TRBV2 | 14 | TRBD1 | CASTWDRGYDGYTF | TGTGCCAGCACCTGGGACAGGGGGTACGATGGCTACACCTTC
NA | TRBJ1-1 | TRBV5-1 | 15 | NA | CASSLTGALGTEAFF | TGCGCCAGCAGCTTGACAGGCGCGTTAGGCACTGAAGCTTTCTTT
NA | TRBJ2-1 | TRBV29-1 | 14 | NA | CSVIPRSGYNEQFF | TGCAGCGTTATTCCTAGGAGCGGCTACAATGAGCAGTTCTTC
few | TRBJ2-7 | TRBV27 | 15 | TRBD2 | CASSPVGLAGGEQYF | TGTGCCAGCAGTCCCGTGGGACTAGCGGGAGGGGAGCAGTACTTC
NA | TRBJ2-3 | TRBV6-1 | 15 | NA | CASSEATASTDTQYF | TGTGCCAGCAGTGAAGCAACAGCTAGCACAGATACGCAGTATTTT